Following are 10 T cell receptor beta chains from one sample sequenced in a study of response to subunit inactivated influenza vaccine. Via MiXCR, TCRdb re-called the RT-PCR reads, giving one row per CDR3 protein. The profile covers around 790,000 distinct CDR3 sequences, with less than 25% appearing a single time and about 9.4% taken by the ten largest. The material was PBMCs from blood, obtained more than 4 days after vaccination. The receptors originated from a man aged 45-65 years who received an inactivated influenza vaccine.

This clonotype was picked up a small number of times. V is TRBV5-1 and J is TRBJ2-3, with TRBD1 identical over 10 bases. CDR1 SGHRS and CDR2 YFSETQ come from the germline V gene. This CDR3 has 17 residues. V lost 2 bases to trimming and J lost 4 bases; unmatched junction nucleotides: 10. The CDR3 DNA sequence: TGCGCCAGCAGCTTACAAGGGGACAGGGGAAGAGCAGATACGCAGTATTTT. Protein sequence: CASSLQGDRGRADTQYF.

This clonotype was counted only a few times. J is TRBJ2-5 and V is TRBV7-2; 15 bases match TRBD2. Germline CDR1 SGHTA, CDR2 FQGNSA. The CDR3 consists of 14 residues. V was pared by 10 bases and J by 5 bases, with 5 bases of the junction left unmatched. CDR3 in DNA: TGTGCCACCCGGACTAGCGGGGGGGCCGAGACCCAGTACTTC. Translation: CATRTSGGAETQYF.

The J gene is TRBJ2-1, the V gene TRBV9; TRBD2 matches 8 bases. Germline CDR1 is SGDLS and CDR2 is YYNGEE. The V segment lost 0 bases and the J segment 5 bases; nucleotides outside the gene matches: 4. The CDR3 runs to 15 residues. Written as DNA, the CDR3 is TGTGCCAGCAGCGTAGGATTAGCGGGAAACAATGAGCAGTTCTTC. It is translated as CASSVGLAGNNEQFF.

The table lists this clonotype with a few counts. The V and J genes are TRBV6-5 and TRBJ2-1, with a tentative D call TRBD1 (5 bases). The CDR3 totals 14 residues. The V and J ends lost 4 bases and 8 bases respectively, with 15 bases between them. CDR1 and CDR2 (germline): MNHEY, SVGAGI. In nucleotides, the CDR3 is TGTGCCAGCAGTTTAGGGTCTGGGGCACATGAGCAGTTCTTC. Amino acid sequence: CASSLGSGAHEQFF.

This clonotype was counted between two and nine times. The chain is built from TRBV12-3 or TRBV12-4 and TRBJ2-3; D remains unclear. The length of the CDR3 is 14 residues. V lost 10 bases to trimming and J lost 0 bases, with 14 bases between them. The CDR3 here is CATSSGFSTDTQYF. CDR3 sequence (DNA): TGTGCCACCTCCTCCGGCTTCAGCACAGATACGCAGTATTTT.

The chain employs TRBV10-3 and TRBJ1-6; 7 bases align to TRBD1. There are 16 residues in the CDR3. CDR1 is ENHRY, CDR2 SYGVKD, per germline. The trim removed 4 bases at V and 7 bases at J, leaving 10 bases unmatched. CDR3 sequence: CAISAVGQVVNSPLHF. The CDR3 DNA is TGTGCCATCAGTGCAGTTGGACAGGTTGTAAATTCACCCCTCCACTTT.

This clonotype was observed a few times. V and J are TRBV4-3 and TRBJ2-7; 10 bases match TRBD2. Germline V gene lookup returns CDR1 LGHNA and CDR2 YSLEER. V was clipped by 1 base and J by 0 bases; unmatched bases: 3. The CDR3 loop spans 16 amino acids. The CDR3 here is CASSQGVAGGSYEQYF. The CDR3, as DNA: TGCGCCAGCAGCCAAGGAGTAGCGGGAGGCTCCTACGAGCAGTACTTC.

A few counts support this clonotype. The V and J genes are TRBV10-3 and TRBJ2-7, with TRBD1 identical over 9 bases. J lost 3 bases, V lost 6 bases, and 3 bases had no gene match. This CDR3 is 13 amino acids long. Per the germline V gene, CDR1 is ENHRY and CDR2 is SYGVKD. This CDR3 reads CAISGTGFYEQYF. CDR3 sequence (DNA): TGTGCCATCAGCGGGACAGGGTTCTACGAGCAGTACTTC.

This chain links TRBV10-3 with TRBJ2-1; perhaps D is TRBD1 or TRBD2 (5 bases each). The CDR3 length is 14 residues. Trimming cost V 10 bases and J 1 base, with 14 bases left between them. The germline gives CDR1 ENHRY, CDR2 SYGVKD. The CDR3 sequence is CATNSRGSYNEQFF. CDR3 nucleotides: TGTGCCACTAACTCGAGGGGTTCCTACAATGAGCAGTTCTTC.

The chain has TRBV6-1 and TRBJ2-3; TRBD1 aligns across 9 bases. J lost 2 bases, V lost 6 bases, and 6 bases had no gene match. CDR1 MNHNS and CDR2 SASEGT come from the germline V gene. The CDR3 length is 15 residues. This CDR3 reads CASRPTGGLTDTQYF. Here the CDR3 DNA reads TGTGCCAGCAGACCTACAGGGGGCCTCACAGATACGCAGTATTTT.